These 5 T cell receptor beta chains came from one sample sequenced in a study of T cells in Graves' hyperthyroidism and ophthalmopathy. Amplified regions were TCR beta CDR3 sequences from RNA transcripts. The HTBI primer set drove a first-round RT-PCR of the TCR CDR3. TCRdb re-analysed the multiplex PCR reads in MiXCR, keeping a single row per CDR3 protein. Of about 400,000 distinct CDR3 sequences listed, over 12% are singletons. The sequenced material came from blood. These receptor sequences come from a man aged 18 to 29 with Graves' ophthalmopathy.

Regarding this clonotype: Here the CDR3 omits its conserved ending phenylalanine or tryptophan, so a read error is the likely source. The limits of the CDR3 on the DNA are not certain, so only TCRdb's listed CDR3 is given. This chain joins TRBV7-3 and TRBJ1-2. The CDR3 region is 9 residues in length, termini included. Germline V gene data show CDR1 as SGHTA and CDR2 as FQGTGA. The CDR3 is CASSLMAKP.

The J gene is TRBJ2-7, the V gene TRBV29-1, with D tentatively TRBD2 (5 bases). The germline gives CDR1 SQVTM, CDR2 ANQGSEA. This CDR3 is 16 amino acids long. V gave up 1 base and J gave up 4 bases, with 20 bases separating them. The CDR3 sequence is CSVEVIWQEDSYEQYF. In nucleotides, the CDR3 is TGCAGCGTTGAAGTAATTTGGCAGGAGGACTCTTACGAGCAGTACTTC.

The sample holds many counts of this clonotype. The CDR3: CASSYRTGAYEQYF. The CDR3 nucleotides read TGTGCCAGCAGTTACCGGACAGGGGCGTACGAGCAGTACTTC. The gene calls are TRBV27 and TRBJ2-7, with 9 bases that match TRBD1. V shed 4 bases and J 4 bases; nucleotides not matched to a gene: 5. Germline-derived CDR1 and CDR2 are MNHEY and SMNVEV (reference sequence). This CDR3 has 14 amino acids.

Ten or more counts support this clonotype. This chain uses TRBV27 with TRBJ2-7; weak D call: TRBD2 (6 bases). V lost 4 bases to trimming and J lost 1 base, with 14 bases between them. CDR3 length: 15 amino acids. In germline, CDR1 is MNHEY, CDR2 SMNVEV (reference sequence). In nucleotides, the CDR3 is TGTGCCAGCAGTTCGGGACCCGGAGGGTCCTACGAGCAGTACTTC. Its protein is CASSSGPGGSYEQYF.

Remarks on this clonotype: Being one base from a much bigger clone, this may be a read error. The rearrangement uses TRBV6-1 and TRBJ1-2; possible D gene TRBD1, 5 bases. This CDR3 has 13 amino acids. Germline assignment: CDR1 MNHNS and CDR2 SASEGT. The CDR3, as DNA: TGTGCCAGCAGATCCGGGACGGACTATGCCTACACCTTC. This codes for CASRSGTDYAYTF.